These T cell receptor beta chains were read from a single sample in a study of T cell responses to AZD1222 COVID-19 vaccine. Sequenced by immunoSEQ multiplex PCR; TCRdb stores in-frame clones only, minus some. The sample lists about 120,000 clones, around 88% occurring once. The sample consisted of peripheral blood, taken on day 0 of AZD1222 vaccination. These receptors were obtained from an adult in good health. Both conserved end residues are trimmed from each CDR3.

v_call	j_call	cdr3_length	cdr3_aa
TRBV5-4	TRBJ2-3	10	ASSLATDTQY
TRBV19	TRBJ2-1	13	ASSMLGFSYNEQL
TRBV7-9	TRBJ1-2	11	ASSTDRGRFNT
TRBV28	TRBJ1-2	12	ASSLNRAVYGYT
TRBV15	TRBJ1-6	11	ATSRDRNSPLH
TRBV7-2	TRBJ1-5	12	ASSSGGYNQPQH
TRBV5-6	TRBJ1-2	13	ASSLVGGERDGYT
TRBV29-1	TRBJ1-2	12	SVGGEIANYGYT
TRBV6-5	TRBJ1-1	13	ASSYSLLGSTEAF
TRBV6-1	TRBJ1-3	15	ASSGSQGSTSGNTIY
TRBV9	TRBJ2-7	13	ASSVMGGGDYEQY
TRBV25-1	TRBJ2-7	12	ASSESRVSYEQY
TRBV9	TRBJ2-2	16	ASSGRGTSSANTGELF
TRBV3-1/TRBV3-2	TRBJ1-2	12	ASSPRGTNYGYT
TRBV19	TRBJ2-5	13	ASSPGTLPQETQY
TRBV28	TRBJ1-1	9	ASWGNTEAF
TRBV5-4	TRBJ2-3	12	ASSHGLAADTQY
TRBV3-1/TRBV3-2	TRBJ1-2	13	ASSPTGVGNYGYT
TRBV16	TRBJ1-2	13	ASSQGQGKLYGYT
TRBV19	TRBJ1-1	13	ASILRGAGNTEAF
TRBV27	TRBJ1-2	15	ASSSPRTGANLYGYT
TRBV29-1	TRBJ1-2	11	SVDGLADYGYT
TRBV4-1	TRBJ2-1	12	ASKIRVGRNEQF
TRBV12-3/TRBV12-4	TRBJ2-1	11	ASSFLILREQF
TRBV5-5	TRBJ1-2	12	ASSLGPETYGYT
TRBV2	TRBJ2-7	13	ASSGHGASSYEQY
TRBV9	TRBJ1-2	12	ASSLTQGADGYT
TRBV6-5	TRBJ1-5	13	ASSYSGTGNQPQH
TRBV9	TRBJ2-3	12	ASSVGLATDTQY
TRBV5-8	TRBJ2-1	17	ASRLPQGETGLINNEQF
TRBV7-2	TRBJ1-3	15	ASSRGSTVLSGNTIY
TRBV2	TRBJ1-2	11	ASSRQGDYGYT
TRBV5-4	TRBJ1-1	11	ASSPGQGREAF
TRBV12-3/TRBV12-4	TRBJ2-1	11	ASSPGAGNEQF
TRBV7-2	TRBJ2-5	14	ASSLAYREGRETQY
TRBV10-3	TRBJ2-1	13	AISELDSSYNEQF
TRBV7-4	TRBJ2-7	14	ASSGQRAEISYEQY
TRBV18	TRBJ2-7	12	ASSPDGRQYEQY
TRBV5-1	TRBJ2-2	11	ASSFGQTGELF
TRBV5-4	TRBJ1-2	14	ASSLALGTANYGYT
TRBV10-3	TRBJ1-2	11	AISTTGYDGYT